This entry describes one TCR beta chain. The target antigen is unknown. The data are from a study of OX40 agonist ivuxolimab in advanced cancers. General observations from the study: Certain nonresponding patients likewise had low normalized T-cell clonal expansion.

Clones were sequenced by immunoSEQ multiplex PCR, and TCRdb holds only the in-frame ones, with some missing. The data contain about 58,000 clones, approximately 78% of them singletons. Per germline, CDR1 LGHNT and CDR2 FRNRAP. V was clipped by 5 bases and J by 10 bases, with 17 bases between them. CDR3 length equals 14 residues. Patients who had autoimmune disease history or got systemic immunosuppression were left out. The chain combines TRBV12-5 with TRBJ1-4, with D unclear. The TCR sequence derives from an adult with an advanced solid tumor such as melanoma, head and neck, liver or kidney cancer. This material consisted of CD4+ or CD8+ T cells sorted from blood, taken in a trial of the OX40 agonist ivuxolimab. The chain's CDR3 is CASGVGHAFGKLFF. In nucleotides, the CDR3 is TGTGCTAGTGGTGTCGGCCACGCCTTCGGAAAACTGTTTTTT.